This T cell receptor (beta chain) stems from a study of blood T cell repertoires in COVID-19. Whole-study context: The United States, Italy and Spain were the sources of the acute and convalescent COVID-19 samples.

V lost 3 bases and J lost 2, with 8 bases in between. The CDR3 contains 13 residues. Cohorts were determined from participant-reported clinical history. Each exposed participant met a COVID-19 case in the 2 weeks preceding study entry. Sequencing used immunoSEQ multiplex PCR; TCRdb keeps in-frame clones, though not all of them. The sample holds approximately 190,000 clones; roughly 84% are singletons and the top ten take around 3.1%. This chain joins TRBV12-3 or TRBV12-4 and TRBJ2-7; no reliable D call. This TCR came from a woman in her twenties or thirties who had been exposed to COVID-19. The sample was PBMCs or T cells enriched from blood (not recorded which). The CDR3 nucleotides read TGTGCCAGCAGTTTCGAGGTTCCCTACGAGCAGTACTTC. Translating gives CASSFEVPYEQYF.